The 15 T cell receptor beta chains below were found in one sample sequenced in a study of blood T cell repertoires in COVID-19. Clones were read by immunoSEQ multiplex PCR, and TCRdb kept only the in-frame ones, dropping some. Here the sample spans approximately 230,000 clones, about 89% being singletons. Sequencing was done on a sample of PBMCs or T cells enriched from blood (not recorded which). These receptors were taken from a woman under 40 who had recovered from COVID-19.

The chain carries TRBV5-1 and TRBJ1-1; D is possibly TRBD1 (5 bases). This CDR3 contains 16 residues. Trimming took off 0 bases at V and 1 base at J, with 13 bases between the two ends. CDR1 is SGHRS, CDR2 YFSETQ, per germline. In nucleotides, the CDR3 is TGCGCCAGCAGCTTGGTAGCCAGGGTAACGAACACTGAAGCTTTCTTT. Residues: CASSLVARVTNTEAFF.

The chain employs TRBV11-3 and TRBJ2-1; D gene uncertain. Germline values: CDR1 SGHNT, CDR2 YENEEA. CDR3 length equals 17 residues. V was pared by 0 bases and J by 0 bases, with 12 bases between. The CDR3 DNA reads as TGTGCCAGCAGCTTAGATAGTGTTGGTTTCTCCTACAATGAGCAGTTCTTC. Translated: CASSLDSVGFSYNEQFF.

V usage is TRBV11-3 and J usage is TRBJ2-5; D is possibly TRBD2 (5 bases). The CDR3 loop spans 13 amino acids. V shed 1 base and J shed 4 bases, with 7 bases lying between them. Looked up from germline, CDR1 is SGHNT and CDR2 is YENEEA. CDR3 coding DNA: TGTGCCAGCAGCTTAGGCAGCGGAGAGACCCAGTACTTC. It yields the protein CASSLGSGETQYF.

The rearrangement uses TRBV11-2 and TRBJ2-1; 7 bases fit TRBD1. Trimming cost V 5 bases and J 8 bases; bases outside gene matches: 12. Looked up from germline, CDR1 is SGHAT and CDR2 is FQNNGV. This CDR3 has 15 residues. This CDR3 reads CASSLTGFKIDEQFF. CDR3 in DNA: TGTGCCAGCAGCCTGACAGGGTTCAAGATAGATGAGCAGTTCTTC. Full variable domain (missing parts from reference TRBV11-2 and TRBJ2-1): EAGVAQSPRYKIIEKRQSVAFWCNPISGHATLYWYQQILGQGPKLLIQFQNNGVVDDSQLPKDRFSAERLKGVDSTLKIQPAKLEDSAVYLCASSLTGFKIDEQFFGPGTRLTVL.

This clone was recorded a few times. The chain employs TRBV28 and TRBJ1-1; 8 bases fit TRBD1. The V gene end was trimmed by 5 bases and the J gene end by 5 bases; junction bases not matched to a gene: 13. This CDR3 is built from 16 residues. Germline-derived CDR1 and CDR2 are MDHEN and SYDVKM. The CDR3 spells CASSLSTGVGRTEAFF. In nucleotides, the CDR3 is TGTGCCAGCAGTCTCTCGACAGGGGTGGGACGGACTGAAGCTTTCTTT.

There are a few counts of this clone. The rearrangement uses TRBV18 and TRBJ2-3, with D unresolved. V was clipped by 6 bases and J by 0 bases, with 13 bases between them. Germline V gene lookup returns CDR1 KGHSH and CDR2 LQKENI. The CDR3 loop spans 15 amino acids. The CDR3 is CASSLRPTSTDTQYF. The CDR3 DNA reads as TGTGCCAGCTCCCTTCGCCCCACAAGCACAGATACGCAGTATTTT.

The chain combines TRBV7-3 with TRBJ1-1, with unresolved D. The CDR3 runs to 13 residues. Trimming left V 1 base short and J 5 bases short, with 8 bases between. The V gene's germline CDR1 is SGHTA and CDR2 FQGTGA. The chain's CDR3 is CASSLSHRTEAFF. The CDR3 DNA is TGTGCCAGCAGCTTAAGTCACCGGACTGAAGCTTTCTTT.

V gene TRBV28 combines with J gene TRBJ1-6, with TRBD1 as a possible D gene (6 bases). The germline V gene has CDR1 MDHEN and CDR2 SYDVKM. Trimming cost V 3 bases and J 7 bases, with 13 bases left between them. There are 15 residues in the CDR3. CDR3 in DNA: TGTGCCAGCAGTTTCGGGGGGGGCGAGAATTCACCCCTCCACTTT. Residues: CASSFGGGENSPLHF.

The rearrangement links TRBV9 to TRBJ1-1, with TRBD1 identical over 8 bases. V trimming: 4 bases; J trimming: 1 base; junction bases outside the gene matches: 3. The CDR3 spans 14 residues. In germline, CDR1 is SGDLS, CDR2 YYNGEE. As DNA, the CDR3 is TGTGCCAGCAGCCCGGGACAGGAGAACACTGAAGCTTTCTTT. Translated: CASSPGQENTEAFF.

V and J are TRBV25-1 and TRBJ1-4; D remains unclear. CDR1 MGHDK and CDR2 SYGVNS come from the germline V gene. The CDR3 runs to 12 residues. Trimming stripped 4 bases from V and 10 bases from J, with 10 bases between. The CDR3 bases are TGTGCCAGCAGTGTTCACCGGGGAAAACTGTTTTTT. Its translation: CASSVHRGKLFF.

The chain is built from TRBV5-5 and TRBJ1-3, with D unclear. This CDR3 is 13 amino acids long. Germline V lookup: CDR1 SGHKS, CDR2 YYEKEE (reference sequence). Between the trimmed V and J ends, which lost 7 bases and 4 bases, there was a span of 12 bases. The CDR3 reads CASGEYLGNTIYF. CDR3 DNA sequence: TGTGCCAGCGGAGAATACTTAGGAAACACCATATATTTT.

The chain recombines TRBV18 with TRBJ1-2; 7 bases fit TRBD1. The junction had 8 bases not matched to a gene; V was cut back by 8 bases and J by 8 bases. This CDR3 spans 12 amino acids. Germline-derived CDR1 and CDR2 are KGHSH and LQKENI. The CDR3 coding sequence is TGTGCCAGCGCTACAGGGGCTGAGGGCTACACCTTC. As protein: CASATGAEGYTF.

The chain combines TRBV30 with TRBJ2-1, with TRBD2 identical over 8 bases. The CDR3 totals 15 residues. The germline V gene has CDR1 GTSNPN and CDR2 SVGIG (reference sequence). The V gene end was trimmed by 0 bases and the J gene end by 4 bases; junction bases not matched to a gene: 5. CDR3 loop: CAWSVLLADYNEQFF. Written as DNA, the CDR3 is TGTGCCTGGAGTGTATTACTAGCGGATTACAATGAGCAGTTCTTC. Full variable domain (rest looked up from reference TRBV30 and TRBJ2-1): SQTIHQWPATLVQPVGSPLSLECTVEGTSNPNLYWYRQAAGRGLQLLFYSVGIGQISSEVPQNLSASRPQDRQFILSSKKLLLSDSGFYLCAWSVLLADYNEQFFGPGTRLTVL.

Comments on this clone: An end of the junction differs from the germline gene, which may be a read error. The gene calls are TRBV7-7 and TRBJ2-5, with 9 nucleotides matching TRBD2. CDR3 size: 16 residues. CDR1 SSHAT and CDR2 FNYEAQ come from the germline V gene (reference sequence). The CDR3 nucleotides are TGTGCTAGCAGCTTAGGGGATAGCGGGAGTCAAGAGACCCAGTACTTC. Translated, it gives CASSLGDSGSQETQYF.

The chain employs TRBV5-4 and TRBJ1-3; D gene uncertain. This CDR3 comprises 16 residues. Trimming cost V 4 bases and J 0 bases, with 14 bases left between them. Germline assignment: CDR1 SGHNT and CDR2 YYREEE (reference sequence). The DNA for the CDR3 is TGTGCCAGCAGCACCGGAGCGGCCGGCTCTGGAAACACCATATATTTT. This gives the protein CASSTGAAGSGNTIYF.